Below, 22 T cell receptor beta chains from the same sample are listed, as sequenced in a study of blood T cell repertoires in COVID-19. Repertoires were generated with immunoSEQ multiplex PCR, while TCRdb's copy carries only in-frame clones and drops some. The sample records 170,000 or so clones, approximately 88% being singletons. The sample consisted of PBMCs or T cells enriched from blood (not recorded which). The receptors derive from a woman aged 18-29 years who had recovered from COVID-19.

A note on this clone: Other DNA variants within this sample encode the same CDR3. The genes are TRBV3-1 (or the pseudogene TRBV3-2) and TRBJ1-5; D possibly corresponds to TRBD1 (5 bases). The CDR3 covers 13 residues. CDR1 is LGHDT, CDR2 YNNKEL, per germline (reference sequence). V gave up 2 bases and J gave up 4 bases, with 6 bases separating them. CDR3 sequence (DNA): TGTGCCAGCAGCCAAACAGGAAATCAGCCCCAGCATTTT. Amino acids: CASSQTGNQPQHF.

The chain is built from TRBV19 and TRBJ1-2; D gene ambiguous. Germline V gene lookup returns CDR1 LNHDA and CDR2 SQIVND (reference sequence). The V end was cut by 4 bases, the J end by 5 bases, with 14 bases between. This CDR3 spans 14 amino acids. The CDR3 DNA follows: TGTGCCAGTAGTAACGATGCTACTCTGTATGGCTACACCTTC. Translation gives CASSNDATLYGYTF.

The V and J genes are TRBV5-1 and TRBJ2-3, with D maybe TRBD2 (6 bases). The CDR3 has 16 residues. With 1 base removed from V and 0 bases from J, the gap between germline ends came to 12 bases. Germline V gene data show CDR1 as SGHRS and CDR2 as YFSETQ. The CDR3 region is CASSLSGVASTDTQYF. The CDR3 DNA is TGCGCCAGCAGCTTGTCGGGGGTGGCGAGCACAGATACGCAGTATTTT.

This clone was seen more than once but under ten times. The chain is built from TRBV4-3 and TRBJ2-3, with D possibly TRBD1 on 5 matching bases. The CDR3 sequence is 14 residues long. Trimming removed 1 base at V and 2 bases at J, with 7 bases between. Germline CDR1 LGHNA, CDR2 YSLEER. Here the CDR3 DNA reads TGCGCCAGCAGCCAAGGACAGAACACAGATACGCAGTATTTT. Its protein is CASSQGQNTDTQYF.

This rearrangement joins TRBV12-3 or TRBV12-4 to TRBJ1-2, with D possibly matching TRBD1 (6 bases). This CDR3 comprises 11 residues. Trimming removed 5 bases from V and 8 bases from J, with 9 bases in between. Here the CDR3 reads CASSKGGGYTF. The CDR3 region has the DNA TGTGCCAGCAGTAAAGGGGGAGGCTACACCTTC.

The chain joins TRBV30 to TRBJ1-6, with TRBD1 identical over 7 bases. V lost 1 base and J lost 9; bases outside the gene matches: 6. Germline values: CDR1 GTSNPN, CDR2 SVGIG (reference sequence). The CDR3 runs to 14 residues. CDR3 loop: CAWSAGGIGSPLHF. For the CDR3, the DNA is TGTGCCTGGAGTGCAGGGGGAATTGGTTCACCCCTCCACTTT.

V and J are TRBV18 and TRBJ1-2; TRBD1 matches 12 bases. Trimming removed 3 bases from V and 7 bases from J; junction bases left unmatched: 15. Germline V CDR1 and CDR2: KGHSH, LQKENI. The CDR3 sequence is 18 residues long. Here the CDR3 reads CASSPSYGTGGILIGYTF. DNA of the CDR3: TGTGCCAGCTCACCCTCCTATGGGACAGGGGGCATCCTGATTGGCTACACCTTC.

The rearrangement joins TRBV4-1 to TRBJ1-1; no clear D. The ends were cut back, 0 bases at V and 5 bases at J, with 13 bases in the middle. The V gene's germline CDR1 is MGHRA and CDR2 YSYEKL. The CDR3 spans 15 residues. The CDR3 region has the DNA TGCGCCAGCAGCCAAGATGGCTATCGGGATACTGAAGCTTTCTTT. Translated, it gives CASSQDGYRDTEAFF.

The CDR3 region has the DNA TGTGCCAGTAGTGTCGGGGGGCGCGGCACTGAAGCTTTCTTT. Translation: CASSVGGRGTEAFF. J is TRBJ1-1 and V is TRBV19, with D perhaps TRBD1 (6 bases). The CDR3 consists of 14 residues. CDR1 is LNHDA and CDR2 is SQIVND in the germline V gene (reference sequence). With 5 bases removed from V and 4 bases from J, the gap between germline ends came to 14 bases.

In its sample, this clone was seen once. V is TRBV6-5 and J is TRBJ1-2, with D perhaps matching TRBD1 (6 bases). Per germline, CDR1 MNHEY and CDR2 SVGAGI. V was trimmed by 7 bases and J by 4 bases, leaving 13 bases between them. This CDR3 is built from 13 residues. The chain's CDR3 is CASTADRFYGYTF. The CDR3 coding sequence is TGTGCCAGCACCGCAGACAGGTTCTATGGCTACACCTTC.

The rearrangement links TRBV5-1 to TRBJ2-1, with TRBD2 identical over 11 bases. The CDR3 runs to 15 residues. V lost 6 bases and J lost 3; bases outside the gene matches: 5. The germline CDR1 and CDR2 sequences are SGHRS and YFSETQ. The CDR3 DNA reads TGCGCCAGCAACCGACTAGCGGGACGCTACAATGAGCAGTTCTTC. The encoded protein is CASNRLAGRYNEQFF.

The chain is built from TRBV10-3 and TRBJ2-5; D remains unclear. Trimming pared 6 bases from V and 3 bases from J, leaving 5 bases between. The CDR3 is 11 amino acids. From germline, CDR1 is ENHRY and CDR2 SYGVKD. The CDR3 loop reads CAISTEETQYF. In nucleotides, the CDR3 is TGTGCCATCAGCACAGAAGAGACCCAGTACTTC.

The chain combines TRBV19 with TRBJ1-6; possible D gene TRBD1, 5 bases. The germline V gene encodes CDR1 LNHDA and CDR2 SQIVND (reference sequence). The CDR3 is made up of 14 amino acids. Trimming pared 3 bases from V and 6 bases from J, leaving 9 bases between. The CDR3 loop reads CASSILDTNSPLHF. The CDR3 nucleotides read TGTGCCAGTAGTATTTTGGACACTAATTCACCCCTCCACTTT.

The rearrangement links TRBV15 to TRBJ2-1; 7 positions agree with TRBD2. The germline gives CDR1 LNHNV, CDR2 YYDKDF (reference sequence). The length of the CDR3 is 15 residues. Trimming took 0 bases from V and 11 from J; bases not matched to a gene: 10. The CDR3 nucleotides are TGTGCCACCAGCAGAGACCCAGGGACTACTCGAAAGCAGTTCTTC. It specifies CATSRDPGTTRKQFF.

This rearrangement joins TRBV7-2 to TRBJ2-5; the match to TRBD2 covers 10 bases. The CDR3 covers 15 residues. CDR1 is SGHTA, CDR2 FQGNSA, per germline. The V and J ends lost 1 base and 7 bases, in that order; junction bases with no gene match: 6. This CDR3 is CASSLVAGGHGTQYF. DNA of the CDR3: TGTGCCAGCAGCTTAGTAGCGGGGGGCCACGGGACCCAGTACTTC.

The chain recombines TRBV9 with TRBJ2-7; TRBD1 aligns across 8 bases. J gave up 5 bases and V 0 bases, and 7 bases lay outside the gene matches. CDR3 size: 15 residues. Looked up from germline, CDR1 is SGDLS and CDR2 is YYNGEE. The chain's CDR3 is CASSVGGAGGDEQYF. The CDR3 region has the DNA TGTGCCAGCAGCGTAGGAGGGGCAGGGGGCGACGAGCAGTACTTC. Looking up the rest from reference TRBV9 and TRBJ2-7 gives the full variable domain: DSGVTQTPKHLITATGQRVTLRCSPRSGDLSVYWYQQSLDQGLQFLIQYYNGEERAKGNILERFSAQQFPDLHSELNLSSLELGDSALYFCASSVGGAGGDEQYFGPGTRLTVT.

J is TRBJ2-7 and V is TRBV4-3; the match to TRBD2 covers 9 bases. The CDR3 has 15 amino acids. V was clipped by 1 base and J by 3 bases; unmatched bases: 4. Germline values: CDR1 LGHNA, CDR2 YSLEER. CDR3 residues: CASSQGLADNYEQYF. The DNA for the CDR3 is TGCGCCAGCAGCCAAGGACTAGCGGACAACTACGAGCAGTACTTC.

J is TRBJ2-7 and V is TRBV6-5, with TRBD2 as a possible D gene (6 bases). The CDR3 runs 15 residues. The germline V gene has CDR1 MNHEY and CDR2 SVGAGI. V was shortened by 0 bases and J by 4 bases, with 13 bases between the two germline ends. The CDR3 reads CASSYSRNGGYEQYF. In nucleotides, the CDR3 is TGTGCCAGCAGTTACTCACGGAATGGGGGGTACGAGCAGTACTTC.

The V call is TRBV7-8, the J call TRBJ1-1; 9 nucleotides line up with TRBD1. Trimming took 5 bases from V and 3 from J; bases not matched to a gene: 1. This CDR3 is 13 amino acids long. Germline-derived CDR1 and CDR2 are SGHVS and FQNEAQ. CDR3 sequence: CASSRDRDTEAFF. The DNA for the CDR3 is TGTGCCAGCAGCCGGGACAGGGACACTGAAGCTTTCTTT.

The chain links TRBV5-8 to TRBJ1-2; 9 bases are shared with TRBD1. The CDR3 contains 14 residues. Trimming took 0 bases from V and 6 from J; bases not matched to a gene: 3. CDR1 and CDR2 from the germline V gene are SGHTS and YDEGEE. CDR3 coding DNA: TGTGCCAGCAGCTTGGGGGACAGGGTCCATGGCTACACCTTC. Translation: CASSLGDRVHGYTF.

J is TRBJ2-7 and V is TRBV5-5, with TRBD2 matching over 7 bases. Trimming cost V 4 bases and J 6 bases; bases outside gene matches: 7. In germline, CDR1 is SGHKS, CDR2 YYEKEE (reference sequence). The CDR3 is 13 amino acids. CDR3 protein: CASSILWEGEQYF. The CDR3 bases are TGTGCCAGCAGCATACTGTGGGAGGGCGAGCAGTACTTC.

This clone has only one observation. This sequence joins TRBV2 and TRBJ2-1; D perhaps matches TRBD2 (6 bases). The CDR3 has 14 residues. V was cut by 7 bases and J by 4 bases, with 14 bases left in between. Germline lookup yields CDR1 SNHLY and CDR2 FYNNEI. In DNA, the CDR3 is TGTGCCAGCACCACGGGACTGGTATACAATGAGCAGTTCTTC. This translates into CASTTGLVYNEQFF.